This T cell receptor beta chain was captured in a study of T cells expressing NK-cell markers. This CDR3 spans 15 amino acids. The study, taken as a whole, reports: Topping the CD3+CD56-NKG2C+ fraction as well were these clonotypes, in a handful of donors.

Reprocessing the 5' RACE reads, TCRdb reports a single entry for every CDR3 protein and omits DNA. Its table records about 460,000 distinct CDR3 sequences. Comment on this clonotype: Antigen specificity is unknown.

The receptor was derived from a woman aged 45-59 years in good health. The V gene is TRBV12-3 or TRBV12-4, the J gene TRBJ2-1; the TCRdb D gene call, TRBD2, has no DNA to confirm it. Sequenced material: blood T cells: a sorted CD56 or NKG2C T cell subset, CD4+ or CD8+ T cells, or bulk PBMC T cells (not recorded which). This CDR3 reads CASSFMRAGYNEQFF.